These 15 T cell receptor beta chains share one sample of origin, sequenced in a study of graft-versus-host responses after intestinal transplantation (dated by TCRdb to about 2021). The antigens these receptors bind are not known. Library creation used the immunoSEQ multiplex PCR assay. TCRdb holds this immuneACCESS table with in-frame rearrangements only. Some clones are missing; in checked studies, unresolved V genes explain under half, and the rest has no known cause. A total of about 97,000 clones appear in this sample, 90% to 95% of them only once. The ten largest account for about 0.18% of the sample. Sample time point, as interpreted from the label and publication: cells obtained before transplantation from donor or recipient. Sequenced here: unstimulated CD4+ T cells sorted from spleen or lymph node cells, sampled before transplant. The source of these receptors is a human donor who was the organ donor for an intestinal transplant.

This clone has only one observation. CDR3 amino acids: CASSHPGTGANLSSYNEQFF. In nucleotides, the CDR3 is TGCGCCAGCAGTCACCCCGGGACAGGGGCGAATTTGAGCTCCTACAATGAGCAGTTCTTC. The rearrangement uses TRBV23-1 and TRBJ2-1, with 10 bases matching TRBD1. TRBV23-1 is identified as an open reading frame with a role that is uncertain. With 3 bases clipped from V and 0 bases from J, the junction kept 14 bases outside the gene matches. The CDR3 totals 20 residues.

The chain carries TRBV4-1 and TRBJ1-4; 9 nucleotides match TRBD1. The CDR3 runs 14 residues. Germline V CDR1 and CDR2: MGHRA, YSYEKL. J was trimmed by 7 bases and V by 3 bases; bases with no gene match: 3. CDR3 bases: TGCGCCAGCAGCCACCGGACAGGGGTTGAAAAACTGTTTTTT. It encodes CASSHRTGVEKLFF.

The chain carries TRBV10-3 and TRBJ2-7; maybe TRBD2 (6 bases). Trimming stripped 6 bases from V and 0 bases from J, with 15 bases between. Germline-derived CDR1 and CDR2 are ENHRY and SYGVKD. This CDR3 comprises 15 residues. The CDR3 loop is CAIRGGREVSYEQYF. CDR3 DNA sequence: TGTGCCATCAGGGGCGGCAGGGAGGTCTCCTACGAGCAGTACTTC.

J is TRBJ1-6 and V is TRBV19; 7 bases are shared with TRBD1. There are 15 residues in the CDR3. From germline, CDR1 is LNHDA and CDR2 SQIVND (reference sequence). Germline trimming cut 1 base from V and 11 bases from J; bases unmatched to any gene: 8. The CDR3 bases are TGTGCCAGTAGTATAGCAGGAGGGGGCGGCACACCCCTCCACTTT. Its protein is CASSIAGGGGTPLHF.

The rearrangement joins TRBV6-5 to TRBJ2-3; D might be TRBD2 (6 bases). This CDR3 comprises 12 residues. Trimming shortened V by 0 bases and J by 8 bases, and 6 bases separated the two germline ends. Germline-derived CDR1 and CDR2 are MNHEY and SVGAGI. The CDR3 bases are TGTGCCAGCAGTTACTCGGGAGGTACGCAGTATTTT. This translates into CASSYSGGTQYF.

This clone is a singleton in its sample. V is TRBV4-3 and J is TRBJ2-5; 7 nucleotides match TRBD2. The CDR3 is 16 amino acids. Germline CDR1 is LGHNA and CDR2 is YSLEER. Trimming took 1 base from V and 2 from J; bases not matched to a gene: 7. The chain's CDR3 is CASSQGWSGEQETQYF. In nucleotides, the CDR3 is TGCGCCAGCAGCCAAGGATGGAGCGGGGAACAAGAGACCCAGTACTTC.

There are a few counts of this clone. This chain joins TRBV7-2 and TRBJ2-7; 7 bases align to TRBD1. The CDR3 has 14 residues. V lost 3 bases, J lost 5 bases, and 7 bases stayed unmatched. Germline CDR1 reads SGHTA; CDR2 reads FQGNSA. CDR3 in amino acids: CASSFDRVRDEQYF. In DNA form, the CDR3 reads TGTGCCAGCAGCTTTGACAGGGTTAGGGACGAGCAGTACTTC.

The J gene is TRBJ1-4, the V gene TRBV5-1; 7 nucleotides match TRBD1. The CDR3 is made up of 15 amino acids. CDR1 SGHRS and CDR2 YFSETQ come from the germline V gene. V was pared by 4 bases and J by 5 bases, with 8 bases of the junction left unmatched. The CDR3 region has the DNA TGCGCCAGCAGCCCAGCCCCGGGACAGAATGAAAAACTGTTTTTT. Translation: CASSPAPGQNEKLFF.

V is TRBV29-1 and J is TRBJ1-2; TRBD1 matches 7 bases. Trimming at V came to 8 bases and at J to 5 bases, leaving 8 bases not matched to a gene. Germline V gives CDR1 SQVTM, CDR2 ANQGSEA. The CDR3 is made up of 12 amino acids. The CDR3: CSTKTGSYGYTF. CDR3 nucleotide sequence: TGCAGCACCAAGACAGGGAGTTATGGCTACACCTTC.

Comment on this clone: Mismatch with germline at one junction end may stem from a read error. Other nucleotide sequences in the sample specify the same CDR3. The genes are TRBV6-1 and TRBJ1-2, with 7 bases fitting TRBD1. The CDR3 has 14 amino acids. Germline V lookup: CDR1 MNHNS, CDR2 SASEGT. CDR3 amino acids: CASSERGPNYGYTF. The DNA for the CDR3 is TGTGCCAGCAGTGAAAGGGGGCCGAACTACGGCTACACCTTC.

This rearrangement joins TRBV4-3 to TRBJ2-5; tentatively, D is TRBD2 (6 bases). The CDR3 sequence is 13 residues long. Germline CDR1 is LGHNA and CDR2 is YSLEER. V lost 0 bases and J lost 6, with 8 bases in between. The CDR3 region is CASSQDRGKTQYF. The CDR3 DNA reads TGCGCCAGCAGCCAAGATCGGGGGAAGACCCAGTACTTC.

CDR3 in amino acids: CASSYRQNTDTQYF. CDR3 nucleotide sequence: TGTGCCAGCAGCTATCGACAGAACACAGATACGCAGTATTTT. V and J are TRBV5-4 and TRBJ2-3; a possible D gene is TRBD1 (5 bases). From germline, CDR1 is SGHNT and CDR2 YYREEE (reference sequence). The CDR3 consists of 14 residues. Trimming cost V 3 bases and J 2 bases, with 10 bases left between them.

This chain uses TRBV4-1 with TRBJ2-5; 16 positions agree with TRBD2. Unmatched junction bases numbered 5, after V lost 3 bases and J lost 1 base. Germline V gene data show CDR1 as MGHRA and CDR2 as YSYEKL. The CDR3 has 18 amino acids. The CDR3 nucleotides read TGCGCCAGCAGCCAGACCGGGACTAGCGGGGGGGTCCAAGAGACCCAGTACTTC. Translated: CASSQTGTSGGVQETQYF.

J is TRBJ1-2 and V is TRBV18; D not certain. The CDR3 totals 16 residues. Germline CDR1 and CDR2: KGHSH and LQKENI. V shed 3 bases and J shed 3 bases, with 17 bases lying between them. CDR3 nucleotide sequence: TGTGCCAGCTCACCGGGTCTCGGTGAGCAGGACTATGGCTACACCTTC. Its protein is CASSPGLGEQDYGYTF.

The rearrangement joins TRBV5-1 to TRBJ1-2, with D perhaps matching TRBD1 (5 bases). Per the germline V gene, CDR1 is SGHRS and CDR2 is YFSETQ. Trimming removed 2 bases from V and 6 bases from J, with 17 bases in between. The CDR3 sequence is 15 residues long. The CDR3, as DNA: TGCGCCAGCAGCTTAGCGGGACCACTGGGGAATGGCTACACCTTC. Translated, it gives CASSLAGPLGNGYTF. Looking up the rest from reference TRBV5-1 and TRBJ1-2 gives the full variable domain: KAGVTQTPRYLIKTRGQQVTLSCSPISGHRSVSWYQQTPGQGLQFLFEYFSETQRNKGNFPGRFSGRQFSNSRSEMNVSTLELGDSALYLCASSLAGPLGNGYTFGSGTRLTVV.